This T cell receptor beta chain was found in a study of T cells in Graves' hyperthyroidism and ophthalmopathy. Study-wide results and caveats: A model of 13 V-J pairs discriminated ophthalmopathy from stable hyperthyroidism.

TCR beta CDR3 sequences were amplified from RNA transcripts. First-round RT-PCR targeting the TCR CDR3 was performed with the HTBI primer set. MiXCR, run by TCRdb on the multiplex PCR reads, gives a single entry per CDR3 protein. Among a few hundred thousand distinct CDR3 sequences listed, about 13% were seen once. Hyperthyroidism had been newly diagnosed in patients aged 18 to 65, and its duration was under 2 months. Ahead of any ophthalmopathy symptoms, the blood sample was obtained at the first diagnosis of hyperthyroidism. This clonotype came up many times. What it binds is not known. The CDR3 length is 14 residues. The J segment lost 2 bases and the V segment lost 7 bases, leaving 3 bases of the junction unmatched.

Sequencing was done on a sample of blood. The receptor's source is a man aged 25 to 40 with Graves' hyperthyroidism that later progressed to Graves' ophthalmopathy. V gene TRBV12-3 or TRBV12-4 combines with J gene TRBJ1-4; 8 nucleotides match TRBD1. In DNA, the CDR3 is TGTGCCAGCACAAGACAGGGGACTAATGAAAAACTGTTTTTT. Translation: CASTRQGTNEKLFF.